This T cell receptor (beta chain) was sequenced in a study of blood T cell repertoires in COVID-19. Across the study: Italy, Spain and the United States were the sources of the convalescent and acute COVID-19 samples. Sources were T cells, B-cell-depleted T cells, or PBMCs; the material itself was cDNA or gDNA.

The protocol was immunoSEQ multiplex PCR, while the TCRdb copy is restricted to in-frame clones and leaves out a portion. In the table there are about 190,000 clones, 70% to 85% of which are singletons. The germline V and J ends were trimmed by 2 bases and 5 bases, with 15 bases remaining between them. Germline V gives CDR1 MDHEN, CDR2 SYDVKM. CDR3 length: 15 amino acids. The sequenced material came from peripheral blood. The chain uses TRBV28 and TRBJ1-1; no clear D. The TCR originated in a woman aged 45-60 years with acute or convalescent COVID-19. The CDR3 loop is CASSLTLGVYTEAFF. For the CDR3, the DNA is TGTGCCAGCAGTTTAACGTTGGGCGTGTATACTGAAGCTTTCTTT.